The T cell receptor beta chain under discussion was sequenced for a study of cytotoxic CD8 clonotypes in ibrutinib-treated CLL. Study-level background: Results showed about 24 partial and 2 complete responses; following median about 68 months, around 15 remained remitted, approximately twelve advanced.

Method: immunoSEQ multiplex PCR; TCRdb's copy keeps in-frame clones and lacks some. The sample consists of around 330,000 clones, roughly 71% of them appearing once. The CDR3 loop spans 14 amino acids. Germline lookup yields CDR1 SQVTM and CDR2 ANQGSEA. Trimming took 7 bases from V and 2 from J, leaving 16 bases between them. This clonotype was sampled from a human donor with chronic lymphocytic leukemia. Material: PBMCs, obtained after 36 months of ibrutinib treatment. The V call is TRBV29-1, the J call TRBJ2-3; D might be TRBD2 (7 bases). The CDR3 bases are TGCAGCGCCCGGGGGGCGGGAACCACAGATACGCAGTATTTT. This translates into CSARGAGTTDTQYF.